The entry below describes one T cell receptor beta chain. Its antigen is not known. The data derive from a study of cytomegalovirus exposure and HLA in healthy donors. The V and J ends lost 1 base and 0 bases respectively, with 7 bases between them. This CDR3 region has 15 residues. Germline assignment: CDR1 MGHDK and CDR2 SYGVNS. The PCR employed 60 Vbeta primers together with 13 Jbeta primers. TCRdb's table, derived via immunoSEQ multiplex PCR, lists solely in-frame clones and lacks some. The sample carries about 180,000 clones, over 75% recorded once. Study outcomes and limitations: In a later analysis, DRB1 alleles had the most associated TCRs; HLA-C alleles the fewest.

The sample comprised PBMCs. The source is a woman aged 45-60 years in good health and CMV-seronegative. The chain links TRBV25-1 to TRBJ1-5; D remains ambiguous. The CDR3 DNA is TGTGCCAGCAGTGAATCGGGAAATAGCAATCAGCCCCAGCATTTT. Translation: CASSESGNSNQPQHF.